These 28 T cell receptor beta chains came from one sample sequenced in a study of blood T cell repertoires in COVID-19 (dated by TCRdb to 2018 to 2020). The library was built by means of the immunoSEQ multiplex PCR assay. TCRdb re-hosts the immuneACCESS table, in-frame sequences only. Its copies lack some clones; in the studies checked, an unresolved V gene accounts for under half of them, and the cause for the rest is not known. Across this sample there are a few hundred thousand clones, with around 80% seen only once. Approximately 3.2% of the sample rests with the top ten. Sequencing used peripheral blood. The receptors derive from a young woman with acute or convalescent COVID-19.

The chain has TRBV2 and TRBJ1-1, with D hard to call. Trimming removed 5 bases from V and 1 base from J, with 11 bases in between. CDR1 SNHLY and CDR2 FYNNEI come from the germline V gene. The CDR3 contains 14 residues. This CDR3 reads CASSNSRKNTEAFF. Written as DNA, the CDR3 is TGTGCCAGCAGTAACAGCCGAAAGAACACTGAAGCTTTCTTT.

This clone was observed a handful of times. The V gene is TRBV7-9, the J gene TRBJ2-7, with TRBD2 identical over 7 bases. With V trimmed by 2 bases and J by 2 bases, 9 bases remained unmatched. The germline V gene encodes CDR1 SEHNR and CDR2 FQNEAQ (reference sequence). This CDR3 has 16 residues. The CDR3 bases are TGTGCCAGCAGCTTAATAGGGAGGGGACTGACCTACGAGCAGTACTTC. This sequence encodes CASSLIGRGLTYEQYF.

This chain uses TRBV20-1 with TRBJ1-5; D is unresolved. In germline, CDR1 is DFQATT, CDR2 SNEGSKA (reference sequence). V was trimmed by 3 bases and J by 6 bases, leaving 12 bases between them. CDR3 length: 13 amino acids. The CDR3 is CSASRGIGQPQHF. The CDR3 DNA sequence: TGCAGTGCTAGTCGGGGTATCGGTCAGCCCCAGCATTTT.

This clone was seen a handful of times. The chain combines TRBV9 with TRBJ2-1; TRBD2 agrees at 8 bases. CDR3 length equals 15 residues. Trimming removed 3 bases from V and 2 bases from J; junction bases left unmatched: 4. In germline, CDR1 is SGDLS, CDR2 YYNGEE. The CDR3: CASSEGGLAYNEQFF. CDR3 bases: TGTGCCAGCAGCGAGGGGGGACTAGCCTACAATGAGCAGTTCTTC.

This clone was recorded at least ten times. The chain uses TRBV10-3 and TRBJ1-1; 9 nucleotides line up with TRBD1. Trimming at V came to 6 bases and at J to 7 bases, leaving 6 bases not matched to a gene. Germline assignment: CDR1 ENHRY and CDR2 SYGVKD. This CDR3 is 13 amino acids long. In DNA form, the CDR3 reads TGTGCCATCAGCCGACAGGGGGGGAGTGAAGCTTTCTTT. The encoded protein is CAISRQGGSEAFF.

This clone was counted only a few times. The V gene is TRBV6-2 or TRBV6-3, the J gene TRBJ1-3; D not certain. With 2 bases removed from V and 0 bases from J, the gap between germline ends came to 11 bases. There are 16 residues in the CDR3. CDR1 and CDR2 from the germline V gene are MNHEY and SVGEGT. The CDR3 sequence is CASSYLSPGSGNTIYF. For the CDR3, the DNA is TGTGCCAGCAGTTACCTTTCCCCCGGCTCTGGAAACACCATATATTTT.

The chain uses TRBV7-2 and TRBJ1-3, with D possibly matching TRBD1 (6 bases). The germline V gene encodes CDR1 SGHTA and CDR2 FQGNSA. Between the trimmed V and J ends, which lost 1 base and 0 bases, there was a span of 13 bases. This CDR3 region has 17 residues. CDR3 nucleotide sequence: TGTGCCAGCAGCTTAGGTACAGGGACCCTCTCTGGAAACACCATATATTTT. It is translated as CASSLGTGTLSGNTIYF.

V usage is TRBV4-3 and J usage is TRBJ2-5; D unresolved. Trimming stripped 0 bases from V and 2 bases from J, with 10 bases between. Germline assignment: CDR1 LGHNA and CDR2 YSLEER. This CDR3 spans 15 amino acids. The DNA for the CDR3 is TGCGCCAGCAGCCAAGATTGGGCAGGACAAGAGACCCAGTACTTC. Translated: CASSQDWAGQETQYF.

CDR3: CASSREMNTGELFF. The CDR3 nucleotides are TGTGCCAGCAGCCGTGAGATGAACACCGGGGAGCTGTTTTTT. The genes are TRBV2 and TRBJ2-2, with unresolved D. The CDR3 contains 14 residues. CDR1 is SNHLY and CDR2 is FYNNEI in the germline V gene. Deletions cut 6 bases from V and 1 base from J, with 9 bases between.

This rearrangement joins TRBV6-6 to TRBJ1-5; D call uncertain. Deletions cut 1 base from V and 8 bases from J, with 12 bases between. The CDR3 extends over 14 amino acids. Germline V gives CDR1 MNHNY, CDR2 SVGAGI (reference sequence). Written as DNA, the CDR3 is TGTGCCAGCAGTTACTGGGAGGTTAGGGAGCCCCAGCATTTT. Its protein is CASSYWEVREPQHF.

CDR3 bases: TGTGCCAGCAGCAGGGGCTACACAGATACGCAGTATTTT. Amino acid sequence: CASSRGYTDTQYF. This sequence joins TRBV7-8 and TRBJ2-3, with D possibly being TRBD1 (5 bases). V was clipped by 5 bases and J by 2 bases, with 8 bases between them. CDR3 length: 13 residues. The V gene's germline CDR1 is SGHVS and CDR2 FQNEAQ.

This clone has only one observation. V gene TRBV6-5 combines with J gene TRBJ1-2; TRBD1 matches at 9 bases. V was pared by 5 bases and J by 2 bases, with 6 bases of the junction left unmatched. The length of the CDR3 is 15 residues. Germline CDR1 reads MNHEY; CDR2 reads SVGAGI. CDR3 coding DNA: TGTGCCAGCAGTCTACAGGGGGCAACCAACTATGGCTACACCTTC. Its protein product is CASSLQGATNYGYTF.

This clone has only one observation. The genes are TRBV6-6 and TRBJ2-3; tentatively, D is TRBD1 (6 bases). The V gene's germline CDR1 is MNHNY and CDR2 SVGAGI (reference sequence). V lost 6 bases to trimming and J lost 1 base, with 14 bases between them. The CDR3 loop spans 15 amino acids. The CDR3, as DNA: TGTGCCAGCAGACCACAACAGGGACGCACAGATACGCAGTATTTT. The encoded protein is CASRPQQGRTDTQYF.

This clone has just one count. The J gene is TRBJ2-7, the V gene TRBV15; 8 nucleotides line up with TRBD2. The CDR3 has 13 residues. Losses at the gene ends were 6 bases for V and 6 bases for J; bases not matched to a gene: 7. Germline V lookup: CDR1 LNHNV, CDR2 YYDKDF (reference sequence). CDR3 bases: TGTGCCACCAGACCAAGCGGGAGTTCCGAGCAGTACTTC. It translates to CATRPSGSSEQYF.

This clone was found once. V is TRBV9 and J is TRBJ2-2, with 12 bases lining up with TRBD1. V was clipped by 4 bases and J by 6 bases; unmatched bases: 10. Germline values: CDR1 SGDLS, CDR2 YYNGEE. The CDR3 runs to 17 residues. The CDR3 here is CASSPNWDRGHSGELFF. CDR3 nucleotides: TGTGCCAGCAGCCCCAACTGGGACAGGGGGCATTCCGGGGAGCTGTTTTTT.

There are a few counts of this clone. CDR3 bases: TGTGCCAGCAGCTTAGCACTAGCGGGAGGGTGGGAGCAGTACTTC. It specifies CASSLALAGGWEQYF. The chain recombines TRBV7-2 with TRBJ2-7, with 13 positions matching TRBD2. Germline CDR1 and CDR2: SGHTA and FQGNSA. This CDR3 spans 15 amino acids. V trimming: 0 bases; J trimming: 7 bases; junction bases outside the gene matches: 3.

This clone showed up just a few times. The chain employs TRBV20-1 and TRBJ1-5, with 7 bases lining up with TRBD1. CDR3 length: 15 residues. The germline CDR1 and CDR2 sequences are DFQATT and SNEGSKA (reference sequence). The trim removed 3 bases at V and 6 bases at J, leaving 11 bases unmatched. The CDR3 here is CSASPGDRAVQPQHF. CDR3 DNA: TGCAGTGCTAGTCCAGGTGACAGGGCGGTTCAGCCCCAGCATTTT.

The chain recombines TRBV9 with TRBJ1-3; unclear D gene. Trimming stripped 4 bases from V and 0 bases from J, with 17 bases between. Germline CDR1 is SGDLS and CDR2 is YYNGEE. The CDR3 is made up of 17 amino acids. In nucleotides, the CDR3 is TGTGCCAGCAGCCCACAGCCGGTAGGGAGCTCTGGAAACACCATATATTTT. Its protein is CASSPQPVGSSGNTIYF. Full variable domain (remainder filled in from reference TRBV9 and TRBJ1-3): DSGVTQTPKHLITATGQRVTLRCSPRSGDLSVYWYQQSLDQGLQFLIQYYNGEERAKGNILERFSAQQFPDLHSELNLSSLELGDSALYFCASSPQPVGSSGNTIYFGEGSWLTVV.

The V and J genes are TRBV6-1 and TRBJ2-1; the match to TRBD2 covers 13 bases. The CDR3 has 19 amino acids. Germline lookup yields CDR1 MNHNS and CDR2 SASEGT. V dropped 2 bases and J dropped 0; count of bases not matched to a gene: 7. The CDR3 sequence is CASSETGLAGARSYNEQFF. The CDR3, as DNA: TGTGCCAGCAGTGAAACTGGACTAGCGGGAGCCCGCTCCTACAATGAGCAGTTCTTC.

The J gene is TRBJ2-2, the V gene TRBV12-5; TRBD1 is a possible D gene (6 bases). Germline V CDR1 and CDR2: LGHNT, FRNRAP. V lost 4 bases and J lost 1, with 13 bases in between. The CDR3 is made up of 16 amino acids. The CDR3 sequence is CASGSPGVLNTGELFF. CDR3 in DNA: TGTGCTAGTGGTTCCCCAGGGGTCCTGAACACCGGGGAGCTGTTTTTT.

The chain recombines TRBV11-2 with TRBJ1-3, with 7 positions matching TRBD1. The junction had 14 bases not matched to a gene; V was cut back by 5 bases and J by 4 bases. Germline CDR1 is SGHAT and CDR2 is FQNNGV. The CDR3 length is 17 residues. In nucleotides, the CDR3 is TGTGCCAGCAGCCAGCAGGGGGGCGGCTTTGGCGGAAACACCATATATTTT. Its protein product is CASSQQGGGFGGNTIYF.

This clone was counted at least ten times. The J gene is TRBJ2-1, the V gene TRBV10-1; 10 bases agree with TRBD2. With V trimmed by 4 bases and J by 8 bases, 11 bases remained unmatched. The CDR3 is made up of 16 amino acids. Germline V gives CDR1 WNHNN, CDR2 SYGVQD (reference sequence). CDR3 sequence (DNA): TGCGCCAGCAGTGTCCTAGCGGGAGCGGTCGGCGATGAGCAGTTCTTC. Translated: CASSVLAGAVGDEQFF.

The CDR3 DNA follows: TGTGCCAGCAGCTTAGTGCAGGGGAGGGCTGAGCAGTTCTTC. It specifies CASSLVQGRAEQFF. The chain combines TRBV7-9 with TRBJ2-1, with D maybe TRBD2 (7 bases). Germline CDR1 and CDR2: SEHNR and FQNEAQ (reference sequence). The CDR3 totals 14 residues. The V and J ends lost 1 base and 9 bases respectively, with 13 bases between them.

The rearrangement joins TRBV7-2 to TRBJ2-7; D is ambiguous. V was pared by 2 bases and J by 5 bases, with 7 bases between. Germline CDR1 SGHTA, CDR2 FQGNSA. This CDR3 spans 12 amino acids. The CDR3 sequence: CASSLRVDEQYF. DNA of the CDR3: TGTGCCAGCAGCTTACGCGTAGACGAGCAGTACTTC. The variable domain in full, with the rest retrieved from reference TRBV7-2 and TRBJ2-7, is GAGVSQSPSNKVTEKGKDVELRCDPISGHTALYWYRQSLGQGLEFLIYFQGNSAPDKSGLPSDRFSAERTGGSVSTLTIQRTQQEDSAVYLCASSLRVDEQYFGPGTRLTVT.

The chain joins TRBV28 to TRBJ2-6, with 8 bases aligning to TRBD2. After removal of 6 bases from V and 0 bases from J, the junction contained 4 bases not matched to a gene. The germline V gene has CDR1 MDHEN and CDR2 SYDVKM. This CDR3 spans 16 amino acids. CDR3 amino acids: CASSLAGVSGANVLTF. For the CDR3, the DNA is TGTGCCAGCAGCCTAGCGGGTGTCTCTGGGGCCAACGTCCTGACTTTC.

The chain uses TRBV7-2 and TRBJ1-2; 8 bases agree with TRBD1. The germline gives CDR1 SGHTA, CDR2 FQGNSA. V was pared by 1 base and J by 5 bases, with 6 bases of the junction left unmatched. This CDR3 contains 15 residues. The CDR3 is CASSLGTGGGYGYTF. The CDR3 bases are TGTGCCAGCAGCTTAGGAACAGGGGGTGGGTATGGCTACACCTTC. Looking up the rest from reference TRBV7-2 and TRBJ1-2 gives the full variable domain: GAGVSQSPSNKVTEKGKDVELRCDPISGHTALYWYRQSLGQGLEFLIYFQGNSAPDKSGLPSDRFSAERTGGSVSTLTIQRTQQEDSAVYLCASSLGTGGGYGYTFGSGTRLTVV.

With regard to this clone: In the same sample, other DNA sequences code for this CDR3. The chain uses TRBV29-1 and TRBJ1-1; TRBD1 matches 8 bases. V gave up 6 bases and J gave up 1 base; unmatched junction bases: 1. The germline V gene encodes CDR1 SQVTM and CDR2 ANQGSEA. The CDR3 extends over 12 amino acids. The CDR3 reads CSVGTGNTEAFF. The CDR3 DNA reads as TGCAGCGTCGGGACAGGGAACACTGAAGCTTTCTTT.

The chain uses TRBV5-1 and TRBJ2-5, with 11 positions matching TRBD1. CDR3 length: 15 residues. V gave up 4 bases and J gave up 2 bases; unmatched junction bases: 4. From germline, CDR1 is SGHRS and CDR2 YFSETQ. CDR3 region: CASSHGQGAQETQYF. The CDR3, as DNA: TGCGCCAGCAGCCATGGACAGGGGGCACAAGAGACCCAGTACTTC.